This T cell receptor beta chain was sequenced for a study of T-cell memory formation after mild COVID-19. Overall study: Clusters were largely donor specific.

Constant-segment primers were used for 5'RACE, and the resulting TCR alpha and TCR beta cDNA libraries carried sample barcodes and UMIs. A single record per CDR3 protein comes from TCRdb applying MiXCR to the 5' RACE reads. The repertoire consists of approximately 560,000 distinct CDR3 sequences, with about 18% occurring once and the leading ten covering roughly 7.8%. The CDR3 is 15 residues long. V lost 4 bases to trimming and J lost 6 bases, with 16 bases between them. In germline, CDR1 is SGHRS, CDR2 YFSETQ. This clonotype was seen more than once but under ten times. Sequencing was done on a sample of PBMCs or a T cell subset sorted from them (not recorded which). This receptor was obtained from an adult woman who had mild COVID-19 (a few samples of this study predate the infection). Cell type and time point are not known. The chain recombines TRBV5-1 with TRBJ2-2; D gene uncertain. The CDR3: CASSQGPRSAGELFF. Here the CDR3 DNA reads TGCGCCAGCAGCCAAGGGCCAAGGTCGGCCGGGGAGCTGTTTTTT.